This T cell receptor (beta chain) was identified during a study of blood T cell repertoires in COVID-19. On the study more broadly: Donors in the United States, Italy and Spain gave samples during acute or convalescent COVID-19. PBMCs, B-cell-depleted T cells, or T cells were the source of the cDNA or gDNA that made up the material.

Per the germline V gene, CDR1 is SGHTA and CDR2 is FQGNSA. The CDR3 consists of 16 residues. The V and J ends lost 2 bases and 5 bases, in that order; junction bases with no gene match: 8. Study processing details: Researchers report that nucleated cell counts were estimated from reference gene primer amplification. Sequencing used immunoSEQ multiplex PCR; TCRdb keeps in-frame clones, though not all of them. V and J calls and clone size are given by that table; D and trimming were obtained from the DNA. This sample has about 150,000 clones, with about 85% found just once. The specimen sequenced was peripheral blood. The receptor was derived from a man aged 55 to 70 with COVID-19, enrolled during active disease. The gene calls are TRBV7-2 and TRBJ2-5, with 10 bases aligning to TRBD2. The CDR3 coding sequence is TGTGCCAGCAGCTTAATACGAGCGGGGGGGCTGGAGACCCAGTACTTC. Translating gives CASSLIRAGGLETQYF.